This T cell receptor beta chain was obtained from a study of metastatic and nonmetastatic thyroid tumors. Study at large: Comparison of repertoires was carried out across blood and tumor or nodule tissue from malignant and benign thyroid patients.

At least ten counts were recorded for this clone. CDR1 and CDR2 from the germline V gene are SGHTA and FQGNSA. The CDR3 contains 13 residues. Trimming took 4 bases from V and 2 from J, leaving 6 bases between them. As processed by the authors: To classify distant metastasis in papillary thyroid cancer, a model was built from CDR3 differences across clinicopathological groups. Using MiXCR, TCRdb reanalyzed the PCR reads. The V and J calls and clone size come from TCRdb's table, not from the authors' own analysis. The sample lists 23,000 or so clones; about a quarter were seen once. Every patient was untreated before thyroid surgery.

The receptor was isolated from a female donor with papillary thyroid cancer or a benign thyroid nodule (not recorded which). Some clones in this sample may be carry-over from other donors' samples. The V call is TRBV7-2, the J call TRBJ1-5; D possibly corresponds to TRBD1 (5 bases). The material sequenced was blood. The CDR3 DNA follows: TGTGCCAGCAGCTGGGACGGCAATCAGCCCCAGCATTTT. Its protein product is CASSWDGNQPQHF. Complete variable domain (other parts from reference TRBV7-2 and TRBJ1-5): GAGVSQSPSNKVTEKGKDVELRCDPISGHTALYWYRQSLGQGLEFLIYFQGNSAPDKSGLPSDRFSAERTGGSVSTLTIQRTQQEDSAVYLCASSWDGNQPQHFGDGTRLSIL.